This T cell receptor beta chain was identified in a study of PD-1 blockade in classical Hodgkin lymphoma. Every patient had relapsed following autologous stem cell transplantation, and cohorts differed in brentuximab vedotin exposure. A few counts support this clone. Assay: immunoSEQ multiplex PCR; the TCRdb copy retains only in-frame clones and omits some. Of roughly 47,000 clones in the sample, over 60% were seen once. V lost 6 bases, J lost 2 bases, and 10 bases lay in between. The CDR3 extends over 13 amino acids. Germline CDR1 SNHLY, CDR2 FYNNEI. The sample consisted of peripheral blood mononuclear cells (PBMCs), taken before the second cycle of nivolumab. J is TRBJ1-2 and V is TRBV2, with TRBD1 as a possible D gene (6 bases). The receptor comes from a human donor with classical Hodgkin lymphoma. CDR3 nucleotides: TGTGCCAGCAGGAGGGGGGCCAACTATGGCTACACCTTC. It codes for CASRRGANYGYTF.